This T cell receptor (beta chain) was sequenced in a study of T-cell reconstitution after alpha-beta-depleted transplantation in children. Regarding the study as a whole: Expanded graft clones, several hundred of them, were reportedly the source of alpha-beta T cells about two months after transplant. It was newly produced T cells that mostly accounted for T-cell counts and diversity one year after transplant.

As regards this clonotype: The target antigen is unknown.

Construction of the TCRbeta library involved unique molecular identifiers. Each CDR3 protein gets one entry after TCRdb re-called the PCR reads with MiXCR. The sample holds some 830,000 distinct CDR3 sequences, 16% seen once. The sequence derives from a male patient aged 10 to 17 who had a stem cell transplant for acute lymphoblastic leukemia, so the T cells may come from the graft donor. Source: PBMCs, mostly from graft donor cells, taken 360 days after TCRalphabeta/CD19-depleted stem cell transplant.

The CDR3 is CASSQVQESYEQYF. Written as DNA, the CDR3 is TGCGCCAGCAGCCAAGTTCAGGAGTCCTACGAGCAGTACTTC. The V and J genes are TRBV4-1 and TRBJ2-7; no definite D call. Trimming removed 1 base from V and 1 base from J, with 8 bases in between. Germline CDR1 is MGHRA and CDR2 is YSYEKL. This CDR3 comprises 14 residues.